Presented here are 13 T cell receptor beta chains from one specimen sequenced in a study of T cell responses to AZD1222 COVID-19 vaccine. This table comes from immunoSEQ multiplex PCR, and its TCRdb copy is limited to in-frame clones, with some not included. Found here are about 54,000 clones, about 86% of them singletons; the top ten hold more than 8.5%. This sample comprised peripheral blood, obtained on day 0 of AZD1222 vaccination. All receptors come from an adult in good health.

The chain employs TRBV18 and TRBJ2-5; D is ambiguous. The CDR3 runs 12 residues. The ends were cut back, 8 bases at V and 4 bases at J, with 11 bases in the middle. From germline, CDR1 is KGHSH and CDR2 LQKENI. Here the CDR3 reads CASPPVGETQYF. CDR3 bases: TGTGCCAGCCCCCCGGTCGGAGAGACCCAGTACTTC.

CDR3 sequence: CASNRAQATNTEAFF. CDR3 nucleotide sequence: TGTGCCAGCAATCGTGCGCAGGCGACGAACACTGAAGCTTTCTTT. The chain is built from TRBV6-5 and TRBJ1-1; D uncertain. Trimming stripped 7 bases from V and 1 base from J, with 16 bases between. This CDR3 comprises 15 residues. Germline assignment: CDR1 MNHEY and CDR2 SVGAGI.

The chain has TRBV5-1 and TRBJ1-4; D remains ambiguous. This CDR3 contains 14 residues. The V and J ends lost 0 bases and 8 bases respectively, with 11 bases between them. Per the germline V gene, CDR1 is SGHRS and CDR2 is YFSETQ. The chain's CDR3 is CASSLATGAEKLFF. The CDR3 bases are TGCGCCAGCAGCTTGGCAACGGGAGCCGAAAAACTGTTTTTT.

The chain recombines TRBV3-1 (or the pseudogene TRBV3-2) with TRBJ2-1; TRBD2 matches at 11 bases. This CDR3 is 18 amino acids long. V trimming: 0 bases; J trimming: 6 bases; junction bases outside the gene matches: 10. Germline CDR1 LGHDT, CDR2 YNNKEL (reference sequence). CDR3 sequence: CASSQDRSGGAGGNEQFF. The CDR3 nucleotides are TGTGCCAGCAGCCAAGACCGTAGCGGGGGGGCCGGGGGCAATGAGCAGTTCTTC.

This clone was detected only a few times. The rearrangement uses TRBV6-2 or TRBV6-3 and TRBJ2-1, with 12 bases matching TRBD2. This CDR3 spans 16 amino acids. With 6 bases clipped from V and 3 bases from J, the junction kept 6 bases outside the gene matches. Germline CDR1 is MNHEY and CDR2 is SVGEGT. CDR3 DNA: TGTGCCAGCAGCCAACTAGCGGGAGGATACTACAATGAGCAGTTCTTC. Translating it yields CASSQLAGGYYNEQFF.

This clone was seen once. This sequence joins TRBV5-1 and TRBJ2-3; perhaps TRBD1 as D (5 bases). V was cut by 4 bases and J by 0 bases, with 12 bases left in between. This CDR3 has 15 residues. Germline CDR1 reads SGHRS; CDR2 reads YFSETQ. In DNA, the CDR3 is TGCGCCAGCAGCCAGGACACCACTAGCACAGATACGCAGTATTTT. The encoded protein is CASSQDTTSTDTQYF.

The chain couples TRBV28 to TRBJ2-1, with no clear D. The CDR3 is made up of 15 amino acids. Germline V lookup: CDR1 MDHEN, CDR2 SYDVKM. V was trimmed by 5 bases and J by 0 bases, leaving 11 bases between them. CDR3 region: CASSPVPRSYNEQFF. DNA of the CDR3: TGTGCCAGCAGTCCAGTACCCCGCTCCTACAATGAGCAGTTCTTC.

V is TRBV21-1 and J is TRBJ2-5; no check of the table's D call, TRBD1, against the DNA was made. TRBV21-1 is shown as a pseudogene. There are 17 residues in the CDR3. The CDR3 loop is CASSSQKRDRGPETQYF. The CDR3 DNA sequence: TGTGCCAGCAGCAGCCAGAAACGGGACAGGGGGCCCGAGACCCAGTACTTC.

The CDR3 DNA follows: TGTGCCAGCAGCCAAGATTTTACGGCGGGGAAGTCGGAACGGTTCTTC. This translates into CASSQDFTAGKSERFF. V gene TRBV14 combines with J gene TRBJ2-1; TRBD2 is a possible D gene (6 bases). CDR1 is SGHDN, CDR2 FVKESK, per germline. The CDR3 length is 16 residues. With 0 bases removed from V and 15 bases from J, the gap between germline ends came to 24 bases.

This clone was detected a few times. The V and J genes are TRBV4-2 and TRBJ2-3, with 8 bases identical to TRBD1. This CDR3 comprises 16 residues. Germline trimming cut 4 bases from V and 4 bases from J; bases unmatched to any gene: 10. Looked up from germline, CDR1 is LGHNA and CDR2 is YNFKEQ. CDR3 region: CASSPTTGGSADTQYF. In DNA, the CDR3 is TGTGCCAGCAGCCCTACCACAGGGGGTTCGGCAGATACGCAGTATTTT.

V is TRBV6-1 and J is TRBJ1-1; tentative D call: TRBD1 (6 bases). V was clipped by 2 bases and J by 0 bases, with 13 bases between them. Germline V gene data show CDR1 as MNHNS and CDR2 as SASEGT. This CDR3 has 16 residues. The CDR3 nucleotides read TGTGCCAGCAGTGAAAGGAGGAACAGGGTGAACACTGAAGCTTTCTTT. It is translated as CASSERRNRVNTEAFF.

V gene TRBV9 combines with J gene TRBJ2-1, with D unclear. CDR3 length: 13 amino acids. V lost 2 bases to trimming and J lost 5 bases, with 8 bases between them. In germline, CDR1 is SGDLS, CDR2 YYNGEE. The CDR3 DNA is TGTGCCAGCAGCGTCCCGAGCGACAATGAGCAGTTCTTC. It codes for CASSVPSDNEQFF.

This clone is a singleton in its sample. The J gene is TRBJ2-5, the V gene TRBV20-1; 13 bases are a match to TRBD2. The ends lost 3 bases at V and 2 bases at J; junction bases unmatched: 3. CDR3 length: 15 amino acids. Germline V CDR1 and CDR2: DFQATT, SNEGSKA (reference sequence). CDR3 sequence reads: CSASRTSGRQETQYF. CDR3 nucleotides: TGCAGTGCTAGTCGGACTAGCGGGAGACAAGAGACCCAGTACTTC.